The TCR beta chain described here comes from a study of OX40 agonist ivuxolimab in advanced cancers. Looking at the study overall: Averaging 60 years in age, with a range of roughly 20 to 80, the cohort was approximately 84% male.

The V and J ends lost 2 bases and 9 bases respectively, with 11 bases between them. This CDR3 has 13 amino acids. Germline CDR1 and CDR2: SGHTA and FQGNSA. As concerns this clone: Its specificity is not known.

Profiling relied on immunoSEQ multiplex PCR, and the TCRdb table lists in-frame clones only, not all of them. The repertoire holds some 64,000 clones, with around 90% as singletons. Researchers took blood at baseline, on cycle 4 day 1, and on cycle 7 day 1. Study-wide findings and caveats: CD4+ and CD8+ blood T cells expanded clonally by week 6 at 0.1 to 3.0 mg/kg. Among the lowest levels of clonal expansion were found in partial responders at 0.1-3.0 mg/kg.

Sample: CD4+ or CD8+ T cells sorted from blood, taken in a trial of the OX40 agonist ivuxolimab. This receptor was identified in an adult with an advanced solid tumor such as melanoma, head and neck, liver or kidney cancer. The genes are TRBV7-2 and TRBJ2-1; D is undetermined. The CDR3 protein is CASSLHKVGEQFF. CDR3 nucleotide sequence: TGTGCCAGCAGCTTACATAAGGTGGGTGAGCAGTTCTTC.